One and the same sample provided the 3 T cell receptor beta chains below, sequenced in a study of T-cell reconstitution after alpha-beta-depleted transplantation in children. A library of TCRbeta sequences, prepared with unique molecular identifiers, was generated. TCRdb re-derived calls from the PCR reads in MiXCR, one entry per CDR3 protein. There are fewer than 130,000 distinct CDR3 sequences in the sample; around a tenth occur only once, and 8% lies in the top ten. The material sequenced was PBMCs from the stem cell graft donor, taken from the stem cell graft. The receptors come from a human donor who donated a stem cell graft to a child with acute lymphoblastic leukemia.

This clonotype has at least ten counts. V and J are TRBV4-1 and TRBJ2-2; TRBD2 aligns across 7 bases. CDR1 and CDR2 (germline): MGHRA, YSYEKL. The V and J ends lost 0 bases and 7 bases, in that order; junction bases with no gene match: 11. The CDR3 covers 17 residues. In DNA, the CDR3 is TGCGCCAGCAGCCAAGATCTTTTTACGGGGGGTGGCGGGGAGCTGTTTTTT. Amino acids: CASSQDLFTGGGGELFF.

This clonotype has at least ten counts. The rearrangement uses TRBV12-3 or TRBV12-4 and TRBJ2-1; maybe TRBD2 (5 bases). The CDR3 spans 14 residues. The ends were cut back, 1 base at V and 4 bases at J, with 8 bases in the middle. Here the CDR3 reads CASSLVGGYNEQFF. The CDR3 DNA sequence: TGTGCCAGCAGTTTAGTGGGCGGGTACAATGAGCAGTTCTTC.

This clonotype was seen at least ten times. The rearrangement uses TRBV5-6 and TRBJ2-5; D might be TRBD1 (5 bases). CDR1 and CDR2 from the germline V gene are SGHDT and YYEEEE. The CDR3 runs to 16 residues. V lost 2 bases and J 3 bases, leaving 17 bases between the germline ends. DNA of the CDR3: TGTGCCAGCAGCTTCACCTGGGCAGGGCTAAAAGAGACCCAGTACTTC. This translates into CASSFTWAGLKETQYF.